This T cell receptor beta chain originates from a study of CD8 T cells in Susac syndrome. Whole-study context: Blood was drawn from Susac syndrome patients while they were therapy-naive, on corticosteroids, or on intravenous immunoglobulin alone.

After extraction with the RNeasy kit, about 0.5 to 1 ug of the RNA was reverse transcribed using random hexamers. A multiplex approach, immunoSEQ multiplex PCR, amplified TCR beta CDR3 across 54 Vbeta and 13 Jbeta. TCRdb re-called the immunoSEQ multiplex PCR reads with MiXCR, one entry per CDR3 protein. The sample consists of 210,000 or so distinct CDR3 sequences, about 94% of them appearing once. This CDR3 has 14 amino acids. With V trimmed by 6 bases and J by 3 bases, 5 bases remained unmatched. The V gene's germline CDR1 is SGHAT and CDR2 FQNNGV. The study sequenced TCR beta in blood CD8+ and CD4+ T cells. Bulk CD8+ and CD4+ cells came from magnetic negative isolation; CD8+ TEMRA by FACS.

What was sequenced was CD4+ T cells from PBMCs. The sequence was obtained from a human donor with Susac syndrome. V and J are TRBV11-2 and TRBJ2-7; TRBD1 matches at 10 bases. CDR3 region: CASRRTGGGYEQYF. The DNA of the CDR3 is TGTGCCAGCAGGCGGACAGGGGGGGGCTACGAGCAGTACTTC.